The sequence of this T cell receptor (beta chain) was determined in a study of T cell changes during pregnancy in multiple sclerosis. This CDR3 contains 14 residues. The germline V gene encodes CDR1 SGHTA and CDR2 FQGNSA. V was trimmed by 1 base and J by 5 bases, leaving 8 bases between them. Profiling relied on immunoSEQ multiplex PCR, and the TCRdb table lists in-frame clones only, not all of them. The sample holds 55,000 to 65,000 clones, roughly 92% seen once. This TCR was recovered from a female donor with multiple sclerosis, enrolled in a pregnancy study. The input for sequencing was peripheral blood, taken in the second trimester of pregnancy. The chain joins TRBV7-2 to TRBJ2-2; D is possibly TRBD1 (6 bases). The CDR3 bases are TGTGCCAGCAGCTTAGGGCAGGGGACCGGGGAGCTGTTTTTT. Translated, it gives CASSLGQGTGELFF.